The sequence of this TCR beta chain was determined in a study of cytotoxic CD8 clonotypes in ibrutinib-treated CLL. At the level of the study: Productive templates per sample averaged roughly 230,000; productive rearrangements, 75,000 to 100,000. Study results and caveats: Clonality increased at ibrutinib response, then returned toward baseline at progression. Among the clonotypes, public ones were uncommon and contracted or held stable on treatment.

As regards this clone: The antigen is unknown.

Libraries were prepared by immunoSEQ multiplex PCR; TCRdb keeps only in-frame clonotypes and omits some of them. The profile shows 95,000 to 100,000 clones, approximately 80% of them singletons. Germline CDR1 and CDR2: LNHNV and YYDKDF (reference sequence). Trimming left V 0 bases short and J 8 bases short, with 13 bases between. CDR3 size: 14 residues. Specimen: PBMCs, collected after 12 months of ibrutinib treatment. The J gene is TRBJ1-2, the V gene TRBV15; D ambiguous. The source is a human donor with chronic lymphocytic leukemia. The CDR3 sequence: CATSRDQKGSGYTF. In nucleotides, the CDR3 is TGTGCCACCAGCAGAGATCAGAAGGGATCAGGCTACACCTTC.